Listed below are T cell receptor beta chains from one sample, sequenced in a study of early T cells in non-severe SARS-CoV-2 infection. MiXCR was run by TCRdb on the 5' RACE reads, yielding one entry per CDR3 protein. The sample has tens of thousands of distinct CDR3 sequences; roughly 13% are singletons. What was sequenced was whole blood. All receptors derive from an adult who was a healthcare worker with PCR-confirmed SARS-CoV-2 infection or an uninfected control (not recorded which). Both conserved end residues are part of each CDR3. The order of the fields is D gene, clone size, V gene, J gene, CDR3 DNA, CDR3 protein. A D gene is named only where the DNA matches it firmly. For some rows the clone size is stated as once, few or many, or as a class when expanded; others skip it.

d_call: .; clone_size: .; v_call: TRBV12-3/TRBV12-4; j_call: TRBJ2-1; cdr3_nt: TGTGCCAGCAGAAACGGACGGACTATCTACAATGAGCAGTTCTTC; cdr3_aa: CASRNGRTIYNEQFF
d_call: .; clone_size: few; v_call: TRBV19; j_call: TRBJ2-2; cdr3_nt: TGTGCCAGTAGAGTAGCCGGGGAGCTGTTTTTT; cdr3_aa: CASRVAGELFF
d_call: TRBD2; clone_size: .; v_call: TRBV18; j_call: TRBJ2-1; cdr3_nt: TGTGCCAGCTCACCCCAACTAGCGGGGGGGAACAATGAGCAGTTCTTC; cdr3_aa: CASSPQLAGGNNEQFF
d_call: .; clone_size: .; v_call: TRBV9; j_call: TRBJ2-5; cdr3_nt: TGTGCCAGCAGCGTAGCCCCTAGGCCCCAAGAGACCCAGTACTTC; cdr3_aa: CASSVAPRPQETQYF
d_call: .; clone_size: .; v_call: TRBV7-9; j_call: TRBJ1-3; cdr3_nt: TGTGCCAGCAGCTTAGATCTCCAAGGACCTGGAAACACCATATATTTT; cdr3_aa: CASSLDLQGPGNTIYF
d_call: TRBD1; clone_size: many; v_call: TRBV5-5; j_call: TRBJ2-7; cdr3_nt: TGTGCCAGCAGCTTGGACCGTGGGACAGCCTACTACGAGCAGTACTTC; cdr3_aa: CASSLDRGTAYYEQYF
d_call: .; clone_size: .; v_call: TRBV7-3; j_call: TRBJ2-1; cdr3_nt: TGTGCCAGCAGCACCTACAGGCTACCCTCCTACAATGAGCAGTTCTTC; cdr3_aa: CASSTYRLPSYNEQFF
d_call: .; clone_size: .; v_call: TRBV4-3; j_call: TRBJ2-6; cdr3_nt: TGCGCCAGCAGCCAAGAGGGGGGCCTTAGCTCTGGGGCCAACGTCCTGACTTTC; cdr3_aa: CASSQEGGLSSGANVLTF
d_call: .; clone_size: many; v_call: TRBV12-5; j_call: TRBJ2-5; cdr3_nt: TGTGCTAGTGGTGGCCTGGGCGGGGAAGAGACCCAGTACTTC; cdr3_aa: CASGGLGGEETQYF
d_call: .; clone_size: .; v_call: TRBV29-1; j_call: TRBJ1-4; cdr3_nt: TGCAGCGTTGAAGATATGGGACGGGAGAAACTGTTTTTT; cdr3_aa: CSVEDMGREKLFF
d_call: .; clone_size: few; v_call: TRBV6-5; j_call: TRBJ2-5; cdr3_nt: TGTGCCAGCAGTTACTCATGGGGCCAAGAGACCCAGTACTTC; cdr3_aa: CASSYSWGQETQYF
d_call: .; clone_size: many; v_call: TRBV7-9; j_call: TRBJ1-5; cdr3_nt: TGTGCCAGCAGCTTAGGGACCGGGACGGGTAGCAATCAGCCCCAGCATTTT; cdr3_aa: CASSLGTGTGSNQPQHF
d_call: TRBD1; clone_size: .; v_call: TRBV20-1; j_call: TRBJ2-1; cdr3_nt: TGCAGTGCTGGCTTACTCCGGGACAGGGGAAATGAGCAGTTCTTC; cdr3_aa: CSAGLLRDRGNEQFF
d_call: .; clone_size: few; v_call: TRBV19; j_call: TRBJ1-5; cdr3_nt: TGTGCCAGTACGGGGCCCAATCAGCCCCAGCATTTT; cdr3_aa: CASTGPNQPQHF
d_call: .; clone_size: many; v_call: TRBV29-1; j_call: TRBJ2-3; cdr3_nt: TGCAGCGCGGCCCCCAGGGGACCCCAGGCCGCCAACCCAGATACGCAGTATTTT; cdr3_aa: CSAAPRGPQAANPDTQYF
d_call: TRBD1; clone_size: many; v_call: TRBV18; j_call: TRBJ1-1; cdr3_nt: TGTGCCAGCTCATCGGACAGGGGGGGGACTGAAGCTTTCTTT; cdr3_aa: CASSSDRGGTEAFF
d_call: TRBD2; clone_size: .; v_call: TRBV2; j_call: TRBJ2-7; cdr3_nt: TGTGCCAGCAGCCTTAGGACTAGCGGGCCCTCCTACGAGCAGTACTTC; cdr3_aa: CASSLRTSGPSYEQYF
d_call: TRBD2; clone_size: .; v_call: TRBV18; j_call: TRBJ2-1; cdr3_nt: TGTGCCAGCTCACGAGCGGGGGGACGCAGCTCCTACAATGAGCAGTTCTTC; cdr3_aa: CASSRAGGRSSYNEQFF
d_call: TRBD1; clone_size: many; v_call: TRBV12-3/TRBV12-4; j_call: TRBJ2-1; cdr3_nt: TGTGCCAGCAGCCTGGGACAGTCCTACAATGAGCAGTTCTTC; cdr3_aa: CASSLGQSYNEQFF
d_call: TRBD1; clone_size: few; v_call: TRBV29-1; j_call: TRBJ2-2; cdr3_nt: TGCAGCGTTGGGAGGACAGGGGCGATCGGGGAGCTGTTTTTT; cdr3_aa: CSVGRTGAIGELFF
d_call: TRBD1; clone_size: .; v_call: TRBV3-1; j_call: TRBJ2-1; cdr3_nt: TGTGCCAGCAGCCAAGACCCGGGACAGGGCGCCTTCAATGAGCAGTTCTTC; cdr3_aa: CASSQDPGQGAFNEQFF
d_call: TRBD1; clone_size: .; v_call: TRBV12-3/TRBV12-4; j_call: TRBJ2-5; cdr3_nt: TGTGCCAGCAGCCACAGGGGTGGTCAAGAGACCCAGTACTTC; cdr3_aa: CASSHRGGQETQYF
d_call: TRBD1; clone_size: many; v_call: TRBV12-3/TRBV12-4; j_call: TRBJ1-2; cdr3_nt: TGTGCCAGCAGTTTGAGGACAGGAGCGATGGATGGCTACACCTTC; cdr3_aa: CASSLRTGAMDGYTF
d_call: .; clone_size: many; v_call: TRBV5-4; j_call: TRBJ2-7; cdr3_nt: TGTGCCAGCAGCTTGGATCCGGGAAGGCGTGAGCAGTACTTC; cdr3_aa: CASSLDPGRREQYF
d_call: .; clone_size: many; v_call: TRBV7-2; j_call: TRBJ1-1; cdr3_nt: TGTGCCAGCAGCCCAGGTCCTCTAGGTCCTAACACTGAAGCTTTCTTT; cdr3_aa: CASSPGPLGPNTEAFF
d_call: .; clone_size: few; v_call: TRBV28; j_call: TRBJ2-3; cdr3_nt: TGTGCCAGCACGACCACAGATACGCAGTATTTT; cdr3_aa: CASTTTDTQYF
d_call: TRBD1; clone_size: .; v_call: TRBV5-1; j_call: TRBJ1-1; cdr3_nt: TGCGCCAGCAGTCAGGACAGGGAAAAAGCTTTCTTT; cdr3_aa: CASSQDREKAFF
d_call: TRBD1; clone_size: .; v_call: TRBV6-2/TRBV6-3; j_call: TRBJ1-2; cdr3_nt: TGTGCCAGCAGTTACTCTCCGACAGGGCCTAACTATGGCTACACCTTC; cdr3_aa: CASSYSPTGPNYGYTF
d_call: TRBD1; clone_size: .; v_call: TRBV11-3; j_call: TRBJ1-1; cdr3_nt: TGTGCCAGCAGCTTAGGGCAGGGGGCCCCTGCTAACACTGAAGCTTTCTTT; cdr3_aa: CASSLGQGAPANTEAFF
d_call: .; clone_size: .; v_call: TRBV20-1; j_call: TRBJ2-6; cdr3_nt: TGCAGTGCTAGCGATGCCTCTGGGGCCAACGTCCTGACTTTC; cdr3_aa: CSASDASGANVLTF
d_call: TRBD2; clone_size: few; v_call: TRBV4-3; j_call: TRBJ2-3; cdr3_nt: TGCGCCAGCAGCCAAGGGGCGGGGGGGCCAGTGTCTCCGCAGTATTTT; cdr3_aa: CASSQGAGGPVSPQYF
d_call: TRBD1; clone_size: many; v_call: TRBV20-1; j_call: TRBJ1-2; cdr3_nt: TGCAGTGCCCGCGGACAGGGAAACTATGGCTACACCTTC; cdr3_aa: CSARGQGNYGYTF
d_call: .; clone_size: many; v_call: TRBV28; j_call: TRBJ1-3; cdr3_nt: TGTGCCAGCAGTTTCCCCAGTCCCTCTGGAAACACCATATATTTT; cdr3_aa: CASSFPSPSGNTIYF
d_call: TRBD1; clone_size: few; v_call: TRBV10-3; j_call: TRBJ2-3; cdr3_nt: TGTGCCATCACCCAGGGGGCTGGGACAGATACGCAGTATTTT; cdr3_aa: CAITQGAGTDTQYF
d_call: .; clone_size: .; v_call: TRBV9; j_call: TRBJ1-2; cdr3_nt: TGTGCCAGCAGCGTAGGGGGGTTCCTCTATGGCTACACCTTC; cdr3_aa: CASSVGGFLYGYTF
d_call: .; clone_size: .; v_call: TRBV29-1; j_call: TRBJ1-1; cdr3_nt: TGCAGCGTTGAGGAAGGGATGAACACTGAAGCTTTCTTT; cdr3_aa: CSVEEGMNTEAFF
d_call: .; clone_size: .; v_call: TRBV7-9; j_call: TRBJ1-2; cdr3_nt: TGTGCCAGCAGCTCAGACAGCAGTAACTATGGCTACACCTTC; cdr3_aa: CASSSDSSNYGYTF
d_call: .; clone_size: few; v_call: TRBV7-8; j_call: TRBJ2-7; cdr3_nt: TGTGCCAGCAGCCGTAGAGTAACAGGGGACTCTTTATACGAGCAGTACTTC; cdr3_aa: CASSRRVTGDSLYEQYF
d_call: .; clone_size: many; v_call: TRBV6-6; j_call: TRBJ2-5; cdr3_nt: TGTGCCAGCAGTTACTTCGTTTCGGGGCAAGAGACCCAGTACTTC; cdr3_aa: CASSYFVSGQETQYF
d_call: .; clone_size: many; v_call: TRBV5-4; j_call: TRBJ2-1; cdr3_nt: TGTGCCAGCAGCCGGGACCAACGACTAGGCTACAATGAGCAGTTCTTC; cdr3_aa: CASSRDQRLGYNEQFF
d_call: .; clone_size: .; v_call: TRBV6-2/TRBV6-3; j_call: TRBJ2-7; cdr3_nt: TGTGCCAGCGGAGGCGAGCAGTACTTC; cdr3_aa: CASGGEQYF
d_call: .; clone_size: few; v_call: TRBV7-2; j_call: TRBJ2-1; cdr3_nt: TGTGCCAGCAGCTTAGATGCAGACTCCTACAATGAGCAGTTCTTC; cdr3_aa: CASSLDADSYNEQFF
d_call: .; clone_size: .; v_call: TRBV7-8; j_call: TRBJ2-5; cdr3_nt: TGTGCCAGCAGCTTAGAGGCCCGAAGAGAGACCCAGTACTTC; cdr3_aa: CASSLEARRETQYF
d_call: .; clone_size: many; v_call: TRBV29-1; j_call: TRBJ2-3; cdr3_nt: TGCAGCGTTGAAGATCTTGCAGTCACAGATACGCAGTATTTT; cdr3_aa: CSVEDLAVTDTQYF
d_call: TRBD2; clone_size: .; v_call: TRBV29-1; j_call: TRBJ2-3; cdr3_nt: TGCAGCGGGTGGGGGGGAACAGATACGCAGTATTTT; cdr3_aa: CSGWGGTDTQYF
d_call: .; clone_size: .; v_call: TRBV5-4; j_call: TRBJ2-4; cdr3_nt: TGTGCCAGCAGCTTGGTCTTGACTCCCTTAGCCAAAAACATTCAGTACTTC; cdr3_aa: CASSLVLTPLAKNIQYF
d_call: .; clone_size: few; v_call: TRBV6-6; j_call: TRBJ2-7; cdr3_nt: TGTGCCAGCAGGGGGCAGGGAAACTACGAGCAGTACTTC; cdr3_aa: CASRGQGNYEQYF
d_call: TRBD1; clone_size: many; v_call: TRBV5-1; j_call: TRBJ2-1; cdr3_nt: TGCGCCAGCAGCTCACAGGGGGCCAATGAGCAGTTCTTC; cdr3_aa: CASSSQGANEQFF
d_call: TRBD2; clone_size: few; v_call: TRBV2; j_call: TRBJ2-5; cdr3_nt: TGTGCCAGCAAGGCGGCGGGGGTATACCAAGAGACCCAGTACTTC; cdr3_aa: CASKAAGVYQETQYF
d_call: TRBD2; clone_size: .; v_call: TRBV10-3; j_call: TRBJ2-5; cdr3_nt: TGTGCCATCAGTGTCGGCGGGGGCCAAGAGACCCAGTACTTC; cdr3_aa: CAISVGGGQETQYF
d_call: .; clone_size: .; v_call: TRBV2; j_call: TRBJ2-2; cdr3_nt: TGTGCCAGCAGGCGTAGGGAGTCCGGGGAGCTGTCTTTT; cdr3_aa: CASRRRESGELSF
d_call: TRBD1; clone_size: many; v_call: TRBV5-6; j_call: TRBJ1-1; cdr3_nt: TGTGCCAGCAGCTTAGGGGGCCGTCGGGCTGAAGCTTTCTTT; cdr3_aa: CASSLGGRRAEAFF
d_call: .; clone_size: .; v_call: TRBV20-1; j_call: TRBJ1-1; cdr3_nt: TGCAGTGCAGAGAGGAAGGGGACTGAAGCTTTCTTT; cdr3_aa: CSAERKGTEAFF
d_call: .; clone_size: few; v_call: TRBV5-1; j_call: TRBJ1-1; cdr3_nt: TGCGCCAGCAGTTTCCCCGACAGGTTAACTGAAGCTTTCTTT; cdr3_aa: CASSFPDRLTEAFF